The clone carrying this TCR beta chain was found many times. Preparation of the TCRbeta library used unique molecular identifiers. TCRdb re-derived calls from the PCR reads in MiXCR, one entry per CDR3 protein. The sample records about 610,000 distinct CDR3 sequences, under 12% being singletons. The data stem from a study of T-cell reconstitution after alpha-beta-depleted transplantation in children. Trimming removed 3 bases from V and 0 bases from J, with 9 bases in between. Germline lookup yields CDR1 DFQATT and CDR2 SNEGSKA (reference sequence). This CDR3 contains 14 residues. The clonotype comes from a human donor who donated a stem cell graft to a child with acute myeloid leukemia. The starting material was PBMCs from the stem cell graft donor, obtained from the stem cell graft. The chain joins TRBV20-1 to TRBJ1-5; D is perhaps TRBD1 (5 bases). The CDR3 loop reads CSARGGNSNQPQHF. The CDR3 bases are TGCAGTGCTAGGGGGGGGAATAGCAATCAGCCCCAGCATTTT.